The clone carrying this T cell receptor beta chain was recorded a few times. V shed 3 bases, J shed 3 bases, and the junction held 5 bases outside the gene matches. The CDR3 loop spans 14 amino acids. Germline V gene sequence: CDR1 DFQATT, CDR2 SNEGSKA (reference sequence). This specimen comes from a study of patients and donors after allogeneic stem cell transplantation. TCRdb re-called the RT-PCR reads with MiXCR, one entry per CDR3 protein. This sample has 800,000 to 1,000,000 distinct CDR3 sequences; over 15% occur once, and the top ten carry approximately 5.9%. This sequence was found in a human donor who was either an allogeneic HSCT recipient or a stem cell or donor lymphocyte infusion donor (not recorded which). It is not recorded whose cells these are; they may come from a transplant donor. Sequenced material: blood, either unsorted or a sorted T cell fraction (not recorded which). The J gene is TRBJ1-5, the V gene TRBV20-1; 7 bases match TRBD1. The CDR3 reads CSASRGQYNQPQHF. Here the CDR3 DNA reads TGCAGTGCTAGTAGGGGACAGTACAATCAGCCCCAGCATTTT.